The 32 T cell receptor beta chains given below trace back to one sample, sequenced in a study of shared clonotypes between healthy human individuals. Sequencing was performed with immunoSEQ multiplex PCR; in TCRdb, only in-frame clones are kept and a portion is missing. The table shows under 2,500,000 clones, with roughly 95% occurring only once. Material: naive CD4+ T cells sorted from blood. Subset reported: CD45RA+ positively selected. These receptors all come from a man aged 18 to 30 in good health.

This chain joins TRBV7-2 and TRBJ1-6; D gene unclear. CDR1 SGHTA and CDR2 FQGNSA come from the germline V gene. The CDR3 is 15 amino acids. V was cut by 2 bases and J by 5 bases, with 10 bases left in between. CDR3 DNA: TGTGCCAGCAGCTTATCCCAGGTCGATAATTCACCCCTCCACTTT. This gives the protein CASSLSQVDNSPLHF.

This clone was detected only once. This chain uses TRBV10-3 with TRBJ1-2; possibly TRBD1 for D (6 bases). Germline CDR1 and CDR2: ENHRY and SYGVKD. V lost 0 bases, J lost 6 bases, and 11 bases lay in between. The CDR3 runs 14 residues. DNA of the CDR3: TGTGCCATCAGTGAGTCGGGACAAATTGATGGCTACACCTTC. Its translation is CAISESGQIDGYTF.

The chain combines TRBV7-2 with TRBJ1-5; no clear D. The CDR3 contains 13 residues. Germline V lookup: CDR1 SGHTA, CDR2 FQGNSA. V dropped 2 bases and J dropped 4 bases, with 6 bases sitting between them. This CDR3 is CASSLSQNQPQHF. The CDR3 nucleotides read TGTGCCAGCAGCTTATCACAGAATCAGCCCCAGCATTTT.

The chain recombines TRBV30 with TRBJ1-4; D is ambiguous. V gave up 3 bases and J gave up 1 base, with 15 bases separating them. The CDR3 is 16 amino acids. Germline V gene lookup returns CDR1 GTSNPN and CDR2 SVGIG (reference sequence). The chain's CDR3 is CAWSAAVTLTNEKLFF. The CDR3 nucleotides are TGTGCCTGGAGCGCAGCGGTAACACTAACTAATGAAAAACTGTTTTTT.

The rearrangement joins TRBV7-8 to TRBJ2-1, with 8 bases fitting TRBD2. With V trimmed by 4 bases and J by 5 bases, 25 bases remained unmatched. CDR3 size: 21 residues. Germline loops: CDR1 SGHVS, CDR2 FQNEAQ. The CDR3 reads CASSSSLSGVPFRPKDNEQFF. For the CDR3, the DNA is TGTGCCAGCAGCTCAAGCCTTAGCGGGGTCCCTTTTCGCCCCAAAGACAATGAGCAGTTCTTC.

This clone was recorded only once. The rearrangement links TRBV18 to TRBJ2-7, with D possibly being TRBD1 or TRBD2 (5 bases each). The length of the CDR3 is 15 residues. V lost 2 bases to trimming and J lost 0 bases, with 11 bases between them. CDR1 and CDR2 from the germline V gene are KGHSH and LQKENI. For the CDR3, the DNA is TGTGCCAGCTCACCATTGGGGGAGAGCTCCTACGAGCAGTACTTC. It yields the protein CASSPLGESSYEQYF. The entire variable domain, with the rest obtained from reference TRBV18 and TRBJ2-7, is as follows: NAGVMQNPRHLVRRRGQEARLRCSPMKGHSHVYWYRQLPEEGLKFMVYLQKENIIDESGMPKERFSAEFPKEGPSILRIQQVVRGDSAAYFCASSPLGESSYEQYFGPGTRLTVT.

The J gene is TRBJ2-7, the V gene TRBV5-5; the match to TRBD2 covers 8 bases. The V segment lost 1 base and the J segment 2 bases; nucleotides outside the gene matches: 2. Germline assignment: CDR1 SGHKS and CDR2 YYEKEE (reference sequence). This CDR3 is 14 amino acids long. CDR3 sequence (DNA): TGTGCCAGCAGCTTGTTGACTAGCGCCTACGAGCAGTACTTC. It is translated as CASSLLTSAYEQYF.

The rearrangement links TRBV28 to TRBJ2-1; 11 bases are shared with TRBD2. V was clipped by 6 bases and J by 5 bases; unmatched bases: 30. The CDR3 runs 23 residues. Germline values: CDR1 MDHEN, CDR2 SYDVKM. The CDR3: CASSSPWALSGGVILPPHNEQFF. CDR3 sequence (DNA): TGTGCCAGCAGCAGTCCCTGGGCTCTTAGCGGGGGGGTAATCCTCCCCCCCCACAATGAGCAGTTCTTC.

The CDR3 DNA sequence: TGTGCCAGTAGTGCTGGGACAGGGGGGGGAGAGACCCAGTACTTC. Amino acids: CASSAGTGGGETQYF. This chain links TRBV19 with TRBJ2-5, with TRBD1 identical over 11 bases. Germline trimming cut 5 bases from V and 4 bases from J; bases unmatched to any gene: 6. Germline V gene sequence: CDR1 LNHDA, CDR2 SQIVND (reference sequence). The CDR3 length is 15 residues.

This clone was recorded once. The chain has TRBV30 and TRBJ2-3, with D maybe TRBD1 (6 bases). The V gene's germline CDR1 is GTSNPN and CDR2 SVGIG (reference sequence). Trimming left V 2 bases short and J 5 bases short, with 14 bases between. The CDR3 totals 14 residues. The CDR3 sequence: CAWSPDRMVDTQYF. The CDR3, as DNA: TGTGCCTGGAGTCCTGACAGGATGGTAGATACGCAGTATTTT.

This clone was observed a handful of times. The V and J genes are TRBV30 and TRBJ1-1; D is possibly TRBD1 (6 bases). This CDR3 has 13 amino acids. CDR1 is GTSNPN and CDR2 is SVGIG in the germline V gene (reference sequence). The V end lost 5 bases, the J end lost 1 base, and 11 bases lay between the germline ends. DNA of the CDR3: TGTGCCTGGGGGGAACAGGGGAACACTGAAGCTTTCTTT. As protein: CAWGEQGNTEAFF.

The rearrangement joins TRBV10-3 to TRBJ2-3; 9 bases are shared with TRBD2. With 7 bases clipped from V and 10 bases from J, the junction kept 15 bases outside the gene matches. CDR1 and CDR2 from the germline V gene are ENHRY and SYGVKD. The CDR3 consists of 15 residues. Written as DNA, the CDR3 is TGTGCCATCACTCCGGGTGGGGGTAGCGGGGGCCCGCAGTATTTT. Protein sequence: CAITPGGGSGGPQYF.

This chain links TRBV18 with TRBJ2-2; possibly TRBD1 for D (5 bases). Germline V lookup: CDR1 KGHSH, CDR2 LQKENI. With 0 bases removed from V and 4 bases from J, the gap between germline ends came to 18 bases. The CDR3 runs to 18 residues. CDR3 coding DNA: TGTGCCAGCTCACCACCGAGCGCCAGGGTCGGGCTCACCGGGGAGCTGTTTTTT. The encoded protein is CASSPPSARVGLTGELFF.

The V call is TRBV2, the J call TRBJ1-2; weak D call: TRBD1 (5 bases). The germline CDR1 and CDR2 sequences are SNHLY and FYNNEI. CDR3 length equals 9 residues. V lost 8 bases, J lost 11 bases, and 9 bases lay in between. The CDR3, as DNA: TGTGCCAGCGGGGGAGATTACACCTTC. Translation: CASGGDYTF.

The V and J genes are TRBV7-2 and TRBJ2-3; no firm D call. This CDR3 spans 12 amino acids. CDR1 and CDR2 from the germline V gene are SGHTA and FQGNSA. The V gene lost 2 bases and the J gene lost 6 bases, with 6 bases spanning the gap. The CDR3 here is CASSLLGDTQYF. The CDR3 DNA is TGTGCCAGCAGCTTACTGGGGGATACGCAGTATTTT.

The genes are TRBV6-5 and TRBJ1-6; D possibly corresponds to TRBD1 (6 bases). The CDR3 sequence is 15 residues long. The germline V and J ends were trimmed by 2 bases and 10 bases, with 15 bases remaining between them. Germline loops: CDR1 MNHEY, CDR2 SVGAGI. The CDR3 reads CASSYGPGGGSPLHF. In nucleotides, the CDR3 is TGTGCCAGCAGTTACGGTCCCGGGGGGGGCTCACCCCTCCACTTT.

The gene calls are TRBV5-4 and TRBJ2-2, with 9 bases aligning to TRBD1. The CDR3 is made up of 15 amino acids. From germline, CDR1 is SGHNT and CDR2 YYREEE (reference sequence). The trim removed 4 bases at V and 7 bases at J, leaving 8 bases unmatched. The CDR3 reads CASSKRTGEHGELFF. CDR3 DNA sequence: TGTGCCAGCAGCAAACGGACAGGGGAACACGGGGAGCTGTTTTTT. The full variable domain, its missing parts supplied by reference TRBV5-4 and TRBJ2-2, is ETGVTQSPTHLIKTRGQQVTLRCSSQSGHNTVSWYQQALGQGPQFIFQYYREEENGRGNFPPRFSGLQFPNYSSELNVNALELDDSALYLCASSKRTGEHGELFFGEGSRLTVL.

This rearrangement joins TRBV7-9 to TRBJ1-1; 7 positions agree with TRBD1. CDR1 is SEHNR and CDR2 is FQNEAQ in the germline V gene (reference sequence). V shed 2 bases and J 2 bases; nucleotides not matched to a gene: 5. The CDR3 loop spans 15 amino acids. CDR3 in amino acids: CASSLSGGPNTEAFF. The CDR3 bases are TGTGCCAGCAGCTTATCAGGGGGGCCAAACACTGAAGCTTTCTTT.

The chain combines TRBV7-3 with TRBJ2-2, with 7 positions matching TRBD1. The CDR3 totals 14 residues. V trimming: 5 bases; J trimming: 4 bases; junction bases outside the gene matches: 4. Germline CDR1 reads SGHTA; CDR2 reads FQGTGA. CDR3 loop: CASSPGQSTGELFF. As DNA, the CDR3 is TGTGCCAGCAGCCCGGGACAGAGCACCGGGGAGCTGTTTTTT.

This chain uses TRBV6-1 with TRBJ1-4; no firm D call. With 3 bases removed from V and 0 bases from J, the gap between germline ends came to 17 bases. This CDR3 comprises 18 residues. Germline loops: CDR1 MNHNS, CDR2 SASEGT. This CDR3 is CASSDGVGEGATNEKLFF. As DNA, the CDR3 is TGTGCCAGCAGTGACGGGGTTGGAGAGGGTGCAACTAATGAAAAACTGTTTTTT.

The chain is built from TRBV2 and TRBJ1-1, with a possible D match to TRBD1 (5 bases). The CDR3 runs to 15 residues. Trimming shortened V by 3 bases and J by 2 bases, and 13 bases separated the two germline ends. Looked up from germline, CDR1 is SNHLY and CDR2 is FYNNEI. CDR3 sequence: CASSDRRGGNTEAFF. The CDR3 DNA follows: TGTGCCAGCAGTGATAGGAGGGGCGGAAACACTGAAGCTTTCTTT.

V is TRBV21-1 and J is TRBJ2-1. TRBV21-1 is noted as a pseudogene. The CDR3 consists of 13 residues. CDR3 loop: CASSKGRPQREFF. CDR3 sequence (DNA): TGTGCCAGCAGCAAAGGGCGTCCCCAAAGGGAGTTCTTC.

The chain couples TRBV2 to TRBJ1-2, with D perhaps TRBD1 (6 bases). There are 13 residues in the CDR3. Germline V gene lookup returns CDR1 SNHLY and CDR2 FYNNEI. V lost 6 bases to trimming and J lost 4 bases, with 12 bases between them. The DNA for the CDR3 is TGTGCCAGCAGCGTGACAGGCGCCTATGGCTACACCTTC. Its protein product is CASSVTGAYGYTF.

CDR3 amino acids: CASSWDRVANNSPLHF. CDR3 in DNA: TGTGCCAGCAGCTGGGACAGGGTCGCAAATAATTCACCCCTCCACTTT. V usage is TRBV7-2 and J usage is TRBJ1-6; TRBD1 matches at 9 bases. Germline V gene data show CDR1 as SGHTA and CDR2 as FQGNSA. The V gene end was trimmed by 4 bases and the J gene end by 5 bases; junction bases not matched to a gene: 6. The CDR3 has 16 amino acids.

This sequence joins TRBV29-1 and TRBJ2-1, with 10 bases matching TRBD1. CDR1 SQVTM and CDR2 ANQGSEA come from the germline V gene. The CDR3 runs 13 residues. Germline trimming cut 7 bases from V and 12 bases from J; bases unmatched to any gene: 12. The CDR3 spells CSDRPGTGATQFF. The CDR3 DNA follows: TGCAGCGACCGTCCCGGGACAGGGGCGACGCAGTTCTTC.

The rearrangement links TRBV9 to TRBJ2-7; 9 nucleotides align to TRBD2. CDR1 and CDR2 from the germline V gene are SGDLS and YYNGEE. This CDR3 spans 16 amino acids. V was pared by 2 bases and J by 3 bases, with 9 bases of the junction left unmatched. The DNA of the CDR3 is TGTGCCAGCAGCGTTGGGCCTAGCGGGGAGTTCTACGAGCAGTACTTC. Its protein is CASSVGPSGEFYEQYF.

The genes are TRBV28 and TRBJ2-5; 7 bases fit TRBD1. With 6 bases clipped from V and 5 bases from J, the junction kept 15 bases outside the gene matches. Germline CDR1 reads MDHEN; CDR2 reads SYDVKM. CDR3 length: 16 amino acids. The CDR3 nucleotides are TGTGCCAGCAGGTCACGCTCGACAGGGTTAAGCGAGACCCAGTACTTC. It codes for CASRSRSTGLSETQYF.

This chain joins TRBV6-1 and TRBJ2-5, with D tentatively TRBD1 (5 bases). Trimming pared 2 bases from V and 4 bases from J, leaving 11 bases between. CDR1 and CDR2 (germline): MNHNS, SASEGT. The CDR3 is 14 residues long. The CDR3 sequence is CASSERGFPETQYF. The CDR3 DNA is TGTGCCAGCAGTGAAAGGGGTTTCCCAGAGACCCAGTACTTC.

For the CDR3, the DNA is TGTGCCAGCAGCCAAGTCGTGGGGTCGGGAACTGAAGCTTTCTTT. Protein product: CASSQVVGSGTEAFF. The chain recombines TRBV14 with TRBJ1-1; D uncertain. The V gene's germline CDR1 is SGHDN and CDR2 FVKESK. This CDR3 contains 15 residues. Trimming took 1 base from V and 5 from J, leaving 14 bases between them.

CDR3 bases: TGTGCCAGCAGTTTAAAGCAAGGCTATGGCTACACCTTC. As protein: CASSLKQGYGYTF. The chain combines TRBV27 with TRBJ1-2; no clear D gene. Trimming stripped 2 bases from V and 4 bases from J, with 8 bases between. CDR3 length: 13 amino acids. The germline CDR1 and CDR2 sequences are MNHEY and SMNVEV (reference sequence).

This CDR3 reads CASSSGREWKDTQYF. The CDR3 DNA reads as TGTGCCAGCAGCTCCGGGCGGGAGTGGAAAGATACGCAGTATTTT. The chain recombines TRBV7-9 with TRBJ2-3; 7 nucleotides line up with TRBD2. Germline V CDR1 and CDR2: SEHNR, FQNEAQ (reference sequence). The CDR3 is made up of 15 amino acids. The junction had 9 bases not matched to a gene; V was cut back by 4 bases and J by 5 bases.

Regarding this clone: This sample also contains other DNA sequences that code for the same CDR3. The chain carries TRBV11-2 and TRBJ2-5, with unresolved D. CDR1 SGHAT and CDR2 FQNNGV come from the germline V gene. V was cut by 4 bases and J by 5 bases, with 5 bases left in between. This CDR3 is built from 11 residues. The CDR3, as DNA: TGTGCCAGCAGCTCCCGGGAGACCCAGTACTTC. Amino acid sequence: CASSSRETQYF.